Shown below are 18 T cell receptor beta chains from a single sample sequenced in a study of cytotoxic CD8 clonotypes in ibrutinib-treated CLL. This table comes from immunoSEQ multiplex PCR, and its TCRdb copy is limited to in-frame clones, with some not included. Among approximately 24,000 clones listed, around two thirds were seen once. Here the sequenced sample was PBMCs, taken at disease progression, from a patient treated with ibrutinib. The receptors come from a human donor with chronic lymphocytic leukemia.

J is TRBJ2-7 and V is TRBV6-6; unclear D gene. From germline, CDR1 is MNHNY and CDR2 SVGAGI (reference sequence). CDR3 size: 12 residues. Trimming removed 6 bases from V and 3 bases from J, with 9 bases in between. The CDR3 sequence: CASRRKLYEQYF. The CDR3 bases are TGTGCCAGCAGACGAAAGCTCTACGAGCAGTACTTC.

The chain links TRBV28 to TRBJ2-7, with D possibly being TRBD1 (6 bases). The V and J ends lost 1 base and 3 bases respectively, with 13 bases between them. The CDR3 runs to 15 residues. Germline V gives CDR1 MDHEN, CDR2 SYDVKM. The CDR3 sequence is CASSLFQGRGYEQYF. In DNA, the CDR3 is TGTGCCAGCAGTTTATTCCAGGGCAGGGGCTACGAGCAGTACTTC.

This clone was recorded once. This sequence joins TRBV9 and TRBJ2-7; 12 positions agree with TRBD1. There are 15 residues in the CDR3. The germline V gene encodes CDR1 SGDLS and CDR2 YYNGEE. V was clipped by 0 bases and J by 5 bases; unmatched bases: 3. This CDR3 is CASSVEGQGAHEQYF. The CDR3, as DNA: TGTGCCAGCAGCGTAGAGGGACAGGGGGCCCACGAGCAGTACTTC.

This rearrangement joins TRBV29-1 to TRBJ2-2, with 8 positions matching TRBD1. Trimming cost V 4 bases and J 6 bases; bases outside gene matches: 7. Germline CDR1 is SQVTM and CDR2 is ANQGSEA. There are 14 residues in the CDR3. The CDR3, as DNA: TGCAGCGTTGCTGGCAGGGGGCGGGCCGGGGAGCTGTTTTTT. This codes for CSVAGRGRAGELFF.

The chain combines TRBV5-1 with TRBJ2-7; D possibly uses TRBD1 or TRBD2 (5 bases each). The CDR3 is made up of 15 amino acids. CDR1 is SGHRS and CDR2 is YFSETQ in the germline V gene. Deletions cut 0 bases from V and 0 bases from J, with 10 bases between. CDR3 nucleotides: TGCGCCAGCAGCTTGGATGAGGGGATCTCCTACGAGCAGTACTTC. Translated, it gives CASSLDEGISYEQYF.

The chain couples TRBV19 to TRBJ2-3; D remains unclear. V lost 1 base, J lost 1 base, and 6 bases lay in between. Per germline, CDR1 LNHDA and CDR2 SQIVND (reference sequence). This CDR3 region has 14 residues. CDR3 sequence (DNA): TGTGCCAGTAGTATAGCAGAGCGCACAGATACGCAGTATTTT. Translated: CASSIAERTDTQYF.

The chain couples TRBV6-5 to TRBJ1-1; TRBD1 matches at 7 bases. This CDR3 spans 14 amino acids. Trimming cost V 1 base and J 5 bases; bases outside gene matches: 4. Germline CDR1 and CDR2: MNHEY and SVGAGI. For the CDR3, the DNA is TGTGCCAGCAGTTACTACAGGGGAAGAACTGAAGCTTTCTTT. Amino acids: CASSYYRGRTEAFF.

This rearrangement joins TRBV6-6 to TRBJ1-5; unclear D gene. The V gene lost 10 bases and the J gene lost 3 bases, with 13 bases spanning the gap. The CDR3 is 13 residues long. Looked up from germline, CDR1 is MNHNY and CDR2 is SVGAGI (reference sequence). CDR3: CATSRASNQPQHF. In DNA, the CDR3 is TGTGCCACCTCCAGAGCGTCCAATCAGCCCCAGCATTTT.

The genes are TRBV9 and TRBJ1-3; D is possibly TRBD1 (6 bases). Germline CDR1 and CDR2: SGDLS and YYNGEE. V was clipped by 0 bases and J by 2 bases, with 12 bases between them. CDR3 length equals 16 residues. CDR3 coding DNA: TGTGCCAGCAGCGTAGCTACGGGGGCGGCTGGAAACACCATATATTTT. Amino acids: CASSVATGAAGNTIYF.

This clone was observed a single time. V usage is TRBV18 and J usage is TRBJ1-5; TRBD1 aligns across 7 bases. The CDR3 has 15 amino acids. CDR1 is KGHSH, CDR2 LQKENI, per germline. Losses at the gene ends were 5 bases for V and 7 bases for J; bases not matched to a gene: 11. This CDR3 is CASSSGQAGGQPQHF. The DNA for the CDR3 is TGTGCCAGCTCATCAGGACAGGCAGGGGGACAGCCCCAGCATTTT.

This clone was seen ten or more times. The chain uses TRBV5-1 and TRBJ2-1; maybe TRBD2 (7 bases). The CDR3 covers 16 residues. The germline V gene has CDR1 SGHRS and CDR2 YFSETQ. V lost 2 bases, J lost 2 bases, and 14 bases lay in between. CDR3 DNA sequence: TGCGCCAGCAGCTTAATGCGCGGGGGCGCCTACAATGAGCAGTTCTTC. It encodes CASSLMRGGAYNEQFF.

CDR3 amino acids: CASSADTGSPLHF. The CDR3 DNA follows: TGTGCCAGCAGTGCCGACACGGGTTCACCCCTCCACTTT. This chain connects TRBV28 to TRBJ1-6; unclear D gene. V lost 5 bases, J lost 9 bases, and 11 bases lay in between. The CDR3 covers 13 residues. Germline-derived CDR1 and CDR2 are MDHEN and SYDVKM.

V is TRBV2 and J is TRBJ1-1, with D possibly being TRBD1 (5 bases). The CDR3 runs 14 residues. The V and J ends lost 9 bases and 3 bases respectively, with 17 bases between them. The germline V gene has CDR1 SNHLY and CDR2 FYNNEI. The CDR3 DNA reads as TGTGCCAGTCAGGGTTTAGGAGGGGACACTGAAGCTTTCTTT. The encoded protein is CASQGLGGDTEAFF.

V is TRBV5-5 and J is TRBJ1-4, with D tentatively TRBD1 (6 bases). The CDR3 sequence is 15 residues long. Trimming pared 0 bases from V and 8 bases from J, leaving 14 bases between. CDR1 is SGHKS and CDR2 is YYEKEE in the germline V gene (reference sequence). DNA for the CDR3: TGTGCCAGCAGCTTGGATGGGGGGCCGGAGGAAAAACTGTTTTTT. This sequence encodes CASSLDGGPEEKLFF. Full variable domain (missing parts from reference TRBV5-5 and TRBJ1-4): DAGVTQSPTHLIKTRGQQVTLRCSPISGHKSVSWYQQVLGQGPQFIFQYYEKEERGRGNFPDRFSARQFPNYSSELNVNALLLGDSALYLCASSLDGGPEEKLFFGSGTQLSVL.

This chain links TRBV6-5 with TRBJ2-4; 9 bases map to TRBD1. Trimming took 5 bases from V and 1 from J; bases not matched to a gene: 3. CDR3 length: 15 residues. Looked up from germline, CDR1 is MNHEY and CDR2 is SVGAGI. CDR3 region: CASSRTGDAKNIQYF. Here the CDR3 DNA reads TGTGCCAGCAGTCGGACAGGGGATGCCAAAAACATTCAGTACTTC.

CDR3 in amino acids: CASSLKGGGPNYNEQFF. CDR3 nucleotide sequence: TGTGCCAGCAGTTTAAAAGGGGGGGGACCTAACTACAATGAGCAGTTCTTC. J is TRBJ2-1 and V is TRBV27; tentative D call: TRBD2 (7 bases). The ends were cut back, 2 bases at V and 3 bases at J, with 17 bases in the middle. The length of the CDR3 is 17 residues. From germline, CDR1 is MNHEY and CDR2 SMNVEV (reference sequence).

In nucleotides, the CDR3 is TGCGCCAGCAGCCAAGATTATTCAGGGGGCGTGGAAAAACTGTTTTTT. Protein sequence: CASSQDYSGGVEKLFF. The V gene is TRBV4-3, the J gene TRBJ1-4; 8 bases fit TRBD1. J gave up 8 bases and V 0 bases, and 8 bases lay outside the gene matches. CDR1 is LGHNA and CDR2 is YSLEER in the germline V gene. This CDR3 has 16 amino acids.

Note on this clone: The junction departs from germline at one end; a sequencing error may be responsible. This chain uses TRBV6-5 with TRBJ2-2; tentatively, D is TRBD2 (6 bases). This CDR3 spans 13 amino acids. Germline-derived CDR1 and CDR2 are MNHEY and SVGAGI. The DNA for the CDR3 is TGTGCCAGCAGTTACTCGTTGGGGGAGGTGGGAAGTTTT. It is translated as CASSYSLGEVGSF.